The clone carrying this TCR beta chain was detected many times. The antigen remains unidentified. This record comes from a study of human T cells and chemical hapten exposure. Looking at the study overall: The patients were mostly female; they had alopecia areata, totalis or universalis.

TCRdb itself ran the RACE reads through MiXCR, one entry per CDR3 protein. The sample includes tens of thousands of distinct CDR3 sequences, around 7% of them seen just once. Whole-study results and caveats: Significantly more large CDR3 similarity clusters arose among expanded TCRs than among controls.

The CDR3 spans 15 residues. Per germline, CDR1 LNHNV and CDR2 YYDKDF (reference sequence). Trimming cost V 6 bases and J 2 bases, with 15 bases left between them. Time point of the sample: pre-sensitization, week 0. The treatment is: therapeutic diphenylcyclopropenone sensitization with weekly scalp DPC. The sequenced sample was whole blood, obtained in connection with sensitization to the hapten diphenylcyclopropenone (DPC). The chain joins TRBV15 to TRBJ2-3; tentatively, D is TRBD1 (7 bases). The source is a woman aged 30 to 39 with alopecia areata. Some clones in this sample may be carry-over from other donors' samples. CDR3 amino acids: CATRLEGASTDTQYF. CDR3 nucleotides: TGTGCCACCAGGTTGGAGGGGGCGTCCACAGATACGCAGTATTTT.